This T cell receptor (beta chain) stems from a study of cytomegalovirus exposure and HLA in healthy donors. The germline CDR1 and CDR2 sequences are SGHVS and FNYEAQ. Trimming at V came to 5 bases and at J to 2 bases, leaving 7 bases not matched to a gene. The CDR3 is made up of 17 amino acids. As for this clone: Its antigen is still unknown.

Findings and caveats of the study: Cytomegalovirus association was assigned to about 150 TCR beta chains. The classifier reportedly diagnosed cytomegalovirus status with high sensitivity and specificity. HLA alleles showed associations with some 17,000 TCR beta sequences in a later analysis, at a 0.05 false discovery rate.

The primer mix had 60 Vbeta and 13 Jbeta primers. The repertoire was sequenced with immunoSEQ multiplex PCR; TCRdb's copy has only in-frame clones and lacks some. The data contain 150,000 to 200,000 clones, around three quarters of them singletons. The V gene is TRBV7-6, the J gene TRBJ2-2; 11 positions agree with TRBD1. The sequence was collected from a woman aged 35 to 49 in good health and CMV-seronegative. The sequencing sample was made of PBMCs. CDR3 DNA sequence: TGTGCCAGCAGCGGACAGGGGGCGGGTGTAAACACCGGGGAGCTGTTTTTT. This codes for CASSGQGAGVNTGELFF.